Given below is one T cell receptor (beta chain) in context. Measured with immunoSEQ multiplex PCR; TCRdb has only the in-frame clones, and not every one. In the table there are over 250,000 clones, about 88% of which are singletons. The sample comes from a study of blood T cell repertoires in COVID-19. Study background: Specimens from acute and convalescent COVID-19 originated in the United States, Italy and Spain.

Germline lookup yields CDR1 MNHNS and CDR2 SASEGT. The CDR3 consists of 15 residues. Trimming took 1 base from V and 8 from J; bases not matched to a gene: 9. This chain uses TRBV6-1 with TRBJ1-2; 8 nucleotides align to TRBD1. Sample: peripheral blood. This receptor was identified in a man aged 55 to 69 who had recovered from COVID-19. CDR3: CASSEGARGLGGYTF. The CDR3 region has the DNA TGTGCCAGCAGTGAAGGTGCCAGGGGGCTAGGGGGCTACACCTTC.